These 21 T cell receptor beta chains were all obtained from the same sample, sequenced in a study of cytotoxic CD8 clonotypes in ibrutinib-treated CLL. TCRdb's copy holds only in-frame clones and misses some; the assay was immunoSEQ multiplex PCR. The sample records tens of thousands of clones, 60% to 80% being singletons. Sample: PBMCs, taken after 12 months of ibrutinib treatment. The receptor set was obtained from a human donor with chronic lymphocytic leukemia.

This chain links TRBV15 with TRBJ2-7; D gene uncertain. This CDR3 has 14 amino acids. Trimming pared 3 bases from V and 0 bases from J, leaving 9 bases between. CDR1 LNHNV and CDR2 YYDKDF come from the germline V gene (reference sequence). DNA of the CDR3: TGTGCCACCAGCAGCAGGATCAGCTCCTACGAGCAGTACTTC. Amino acids: CATSSRISSYEQYF.

The chain uses TRBV19 and TRBJ1-4; D unresolved. Germline-derived CDR1 and CDR2 are LNHDA and SQIVND (reference sequence). V was pared by 3 bases and J by 5 bases, with 7 bases between. The CDR3 spans 13 residues. The CDR3 DNA reads TGTGCCAGTAGTATCTCGGCCAATGAAAAACTGTTTTTT. This encodes CASSISANEKLFF.

There are many counts of this clone. The V and J genes are TRBV5-4 and TRBJ2-7; the D call may be TRBD1 or TRBD2 (5 bases each). The CDR3 consists of 14 residues. Trimming took off 0 bases at V and 0 bases at J, with 7 bases between the two ends. CDR1 and CDR2 (germline): SGHNT, YYREEE (reference sequence). CDR3 loop: CASSLGGSSYEQYF. CDR3 in DNA: TGTGCCAGCAGCTTGGGGGGGAGCTCCTACGAGCAGTACTTC. Using reference TRBV5-4 and TRBJ2-7 for the parts outside the CDR3, the full variable domain is ETGVTQSPTHLIKTRGQQVTLRCSSQSGHNTVSWYQQALGQGPQFIFQYYREEENGRGNFPPRFSGLQFPNYSSELNVNALELDDSALYLCASSLGGSSYEQYFGPGTRLTVT.

The chain recombines TRBV28 with TRBJ1-6; D is ambiguous. V dropped 8 bases and J dropped 8 bases, with 16 bases sitting between them. The germline V gene encodes CDR1 MDHEN and CDR2 SYDVKM. The CDR3 totals 14 residues. This CDR3 reads CASHPWVRDSPLHF. CDR3 coding DNA: TGTGCCAGCCACCCCTGGGTGAGAGATTCACCCCTCCACTTT.

This chain uses TRBV7-2 with TRBJ2-7; the D is unclear. This CDR3 has 13 amino acids. V lost 4 bases and J lost 2, with 9 bases in between. From germline, CDR1 is SGHTA and CDR2 FQGNSA. The CDR3 is CASSSHATYEQYF. The CDR3 DNA reads TGTGCCAGCAGCTCCCACGCGACCTACGAGCAGTACTTC.

This clone was picked up many times. This chain connects TRBV5-1 to TRBJ2-7, with TRBD2 as a possible D gene (6 bases). Germline-derived CDR1 and CDR2 are SGHRS and YFSETQ. V lost 2 bases and J lost 3, with 21 bases in between. This CDR3 spans 17 amino acids. Here the CDR3 DNA reads TGCGCCAGCAGCTTAAATCCGGGGCCGGTGGAGGGCTACGAGCAGTACTTC. Amino acid sequence: CASSLNPGPVEGYEQYF. Full variable domain (missing parts from reference TRBV5-1 and TRBJ2-7): KAGVTQTPRYLIKTRGQQVTLSCSPISGHRSVSWYQQTPGQGLQFLFEYFSETQRNKGNFPGRFSGRQFSNSRSEMNVSTLELGDSALYLCASSLNPGPVEGYEQYFGPGTRLTVT.

This sequence joins TRBV10-2 and TRBJ1-1; 7 positions match TRBD1. The CDR3 runs 14 residues. The V and J ends lost 4 bases and 5 bases, in that order; junction bases with no gene match: 7. Germline V lookup: CDR1 WSHSY, CDR2 SAAADI. As DNA, the CDR3 is TGCGCCAGCAGTGGGTACAGGGGAGGAACTGAAGCTTTCTTT. Amino acid sequence: CASSGYRGGTEAFF.

The rearrangement links TRBV7-3 to TRBJ1-1; D is uncertain. The V and J ends lost 2 bases and 3 bases respectively, with 7 bases between them. The CDR3 runs 13 residues. Germline V gene lookup returns CDR1 SGHTA and CDR2 FQGTGA. The CDR3 coding sequence is TGTGCCAGCAGCTTAGGTTGGGACACTGAAGCTTTCTTT. Translated: CASSLGWDTEAFF.

This sequence joins TRBV7-8 and TRBJ2-7, with unresolved D. Trimming left V 2 bases short and J 0 bases short, with 14 bases between. CDR3 length equals 16 residues. Germline V gene sequence: CDR1 SGHVS, CDR2 FQNEAQ. CDR3 sequence: CASSLTISIISYEQYF. CDR3 nucleotides: TGTGCCAGCAGCTTAACCATCAGCATCATCTCCTACGAGCAGTACTTC.

The chain has TRBV15 and TRBJ1-3, with a possible D match to TRBD1 (6 bases). CDR1 LNHNV and CDR2 YYDKDF come from the germline V gene (reference sequence). The CDR3 has 13 residues. V dropped 0 bases and J dropped 8 bases, with 8 bases sitting between them. The CDR3: CATSRDRGHTIYF. CDR3 nucleotides: TGTGCCACCAGCAGAGACAGGGGACACACCATATATTTT. Using reference TRBV15 and TRBJ1-3 for the parts outside the CDR3, the full variable domain is DAMVIQNPRYQVTQFGKPVTLSCSQTLNHNVMYWYQQKSSQAPKLLFHYYDKDFNNEADTPDNFQSRRPNTSFCFLDIRSPGLGDTAMYLCATSRDRGHTIYFGEGSWLTVV.

The V gene is TRBV29-1, the J gene TRBJ1-1; possible D gene TRBD1, 5 bases. The germline V gene has CDR1 SQVTM and CDR2 ANQGSEA. This CDR3 has 12 residues. V lost 3 bases to trimming and J lost 5 bases, with 10 bases between them. The CDR3 DNA is TGCAGCGTTGATGGGGGTGATACTGAAGCTTTCTTT. It specifies CSVDGGDTEAFF.

Only a few counts were recorded for this clone. This chain links TRBV4-1 with TRBJ1-5, with D perhaps matching TRBD1 (5 bases). V was shortened by 3 bases and J by 3 bases, with 6 bases between the two germline ends. CDR3 length equals 13 residues. The germline CDR1 and CDR2 sequences are MGHRA and YSYEKL. The CDR3 DNA follows: TGCGCCAGCAGCCAGACAGACAATCAGCCCCAGCATTTT. The encoded protein is CASSQTDNQPQHF.

The chain joins TRBV9 to TRBJ2-7, with D unresolved. Germline CDR1 SGDLS, CDR2 YYNGEE. Trimming stripped 3 bases from V and 0 bases from J, with 7 bases between. The CDR3 spans 13 residues. The DNA of the CDR3 is TGTGCCAGCAGCGAGGACGTCTCCTACGAGCAGTACTTC. This sequence encodes CASSEDVSYEQYF.

With regard to this clone: Other nucleotide sequences from this sample produce the same CDR3. The gene calls are TRBV14 and TRBJ1-2, with TRBD1 matching 8 bases. The CDR3 covers 14 residues. Germline V lookup: CDR1 SGHDN, CDR2 FVKESK. The V gene end was trimmed by 6 bases and the J gene end by 8 bases; junction bases not matched to a gene: 11. CDR3 nucleotide sequence: TGTGCCAGCAGTCGGAACGTCGGGACAGGCGGCTACACCTTC. This codes for CASSRNVGTGGYTF.

The chain is built from TRBV4-2 and TRBJ1-6, with a tentative D call TRBD1 (6 bases). CDR1 LGHNA and CDR2 YNFKEQ come from the germline V gene. The CDR3 sequence is 17 residues long. V lost 1 base and J 8 bases, leaving 18 bases between the germline ends. CDR3 loop: CASSQGRDTLEDSPLHF. The CDR3 DNA reads as TGTGCCAGCAGCCAAGGCCGGGACACCCTTGAGGATTCACCCCTCCACTTT.

This clone has more than one count but fewer than ten. V usage is TRBV19 and J usage is TRBJ2-5; a weak D match, TRBD1 (5 bases). Germline V gene lookup returns CDR1 LNHDA and CDR2 SQIVND (reference sequence). V was shortened by 6 bases and J by 3 bases, with 14 bases between the two germline ends. This CDR3 has 14 amino acids. The CDR3 DNA reads TGTGCCAGTAGCCAAATCACAGGTGAAGAGACCCAGTACTTC. It yields the protein CASSQITGEETQYF. The full variable domain, in which reference TRBV19 and TRBJ2-5 provide the parts outside the CDR3, is DGGITQSPKYLFRKEGQNVTLSCEQNLNHDAMYWYRQDPGQGLRLIYYSQIVNDFQKGDIAEGYSVSREKKESFPLTVTSAQKNPTAFYLCASSQITGEETQYFGPGTRLLVL.

This chain uses TRBV11-2 with TRBJ1-2; D is unclear. The germline gives CDR1 SGHAT, CDR2 FQNNGV. Trimming cost V 3 bases and J 4 bases, with 9 bases left between them. The CDR3 sequence is 13 residues long. In nucleotides, the CDR3 is TGTGCCAGCAGCTTTAAGGCAGTCTATGGCTACACCTTC. Translating gives CASSFKAVYGYTF.

V usage is TRBV5-6 and J usage is TRBJ2-5; D assignment may be TRBD1 or TRBD2 (5 bases each). CDR3 length equals 13 residues. Germline assignment: CDR1 SGHDT and CDR2 YYEEEE. V was cut by 5 bases and J by 0 bases, with 8 bases left in between. The CDR3 loop is CASSRDHQETQYF. CDR3 DNA: TGTGCCAGCAGTCGGGACCACCAAGAGACCCAGTACTTC.

The CDR3 DNA sequence: TGTGCCAGCAGCGTAGCGGGACGCTCCTACAATGAGCAGTTCTTC. It specifies CASSVAGRSYNEQFF. The gene calls are TRBV9 and TRBJ2-1, with D perhaps given as TRBD1 or TRBD2 (5 bases each). In germline, CDR1 is SGDLS, CDR2 YYNGEE. There are 15 residues in the CDR3. Deletions cut 0 bases from V and 0 bases from J, with 7 bases between.

The table lists this clone with a few counts. V and J are TRBV7-2 and TRBJ1-1; perhaps TRBD1 as D (6 bases). This CDR3 has 14 residues. Per germline, CDR1 SGHTA and CDR2 FQGNSA. V lost 3 bases and J 0 bases, leaving 8 bases between the germline ends. As DNA, the CDR3 is TGTGCCAGCAGCTTCGACAGGCTGAACACTGAAGCTTTCTTT. This sequence encodes CASSFDRLNTEAFF.

This clone has only a few counts. This sequence joins TRBV19 and TRBJ1-1, with D perhaps matching TRBD1 (6 bases). CDR1 is LNHDA and CDR2 is SQIVND in the germline V gene (reference sequence). Trimming took 5 bases from V and 2 from J, leaving 12 bases between them. The CDR3 is 14 residues long. The CDR3 DNA is TGTGCCAGTAGTCCTGACAGGACCAACACTGAAGCTTTCTTT. Protein product: CASSPDRTNTEAFF.